This T cell receptor (beta chain) appears in the sequencing data of a study of cytomegalovirus exposure and HLA in healthy donors. General observations from the study: Excluded were some V segments that proved indistinguishable, including TRBV6-2 and TRBV6-3. Most likely, a cluster of highly shared sequence variants arose as a sequencing artifact. The dataset shows that most TCR sequences were rare, while some public TCRs occurred in many donors.

The CDR3 spans 16 residues. CDR1 is MNHNY, CDR2 SVGAGI, per germline (reference sequence). V was cut by 5 bases and J by 2 bases, with 16 bases left in between. The PCR used 60 Vbeta and 13 Jbeta primers. Clones were sequenced by immunoSEQ multiplex PCR, and TCRdb holds only the in-frame ones, with some missing. The sample holds some 100,000 clones, about 81% seen once. Comment on this clone: Its antigen is as yet unknown.

The V gene is TRBV6-6, the J gene TRBJ1-3, with D perhaps matching TRBD1 (6 bases). This clonotype originated in a young man in good health and CMV-seronegative. Material for sequencing was PBMCs. For the CDR3, the DNA is TGTGCCAGCAGTCGAGGTAGACAGGTGGCTGGAAACACCATATATTTT. Its protein is CASSRGRQVAGNTIYF.